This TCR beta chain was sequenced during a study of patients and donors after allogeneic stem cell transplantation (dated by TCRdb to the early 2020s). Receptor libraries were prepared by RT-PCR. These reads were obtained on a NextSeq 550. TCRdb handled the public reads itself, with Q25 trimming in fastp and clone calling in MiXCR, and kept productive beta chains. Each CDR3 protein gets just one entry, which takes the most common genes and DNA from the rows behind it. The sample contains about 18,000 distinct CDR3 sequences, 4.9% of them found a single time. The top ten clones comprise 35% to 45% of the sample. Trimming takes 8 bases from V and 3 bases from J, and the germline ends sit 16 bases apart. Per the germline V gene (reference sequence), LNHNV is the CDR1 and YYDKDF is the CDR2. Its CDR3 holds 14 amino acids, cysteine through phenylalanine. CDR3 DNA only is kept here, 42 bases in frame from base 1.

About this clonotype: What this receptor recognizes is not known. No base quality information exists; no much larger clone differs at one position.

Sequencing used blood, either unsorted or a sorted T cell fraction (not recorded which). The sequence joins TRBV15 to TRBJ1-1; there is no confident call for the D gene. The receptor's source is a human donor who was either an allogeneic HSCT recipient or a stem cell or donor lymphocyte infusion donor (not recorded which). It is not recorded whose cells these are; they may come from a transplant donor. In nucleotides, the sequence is TGTGCCACCGGGTCAGAGTTATGGGACACTGAAGCTTTCTTT. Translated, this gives CATGSELWDTEAFF.